This T cell receptor (beta chain) is from a study of blood T cell repertoires in COVID-19. Germline V gene lookup returns CDR1 MNHEY and CDR2 SMNVEV (reference sequence). Trimming took 2 bases from V and 2 from J; bases not matched to a gene: 3. The CDR3 has 15 residues. The authors' processing: Estimation of nucleated cell counts was performed using reference gene primer amplification. Generated by immunoSEQ multiplex PCR, the TCRdb table keeps only in-frame clones and is missing some. For V, J and clone size, that table is used; D and trimming come from the DNA. The sample includes over 200,000 clones, approximately 90% seen only once; the top ten take approximately 6.2%.

This chain uses TRBV27 with TRBJ2-1; 7 nucleotides line up with TRBD2. Sequenced sample: peripheral blood. The receptor was isolated from a man between 60 and 75 years old who had recovered from COVID-19. CDR3 coding DNA: TGTGCCAGCAGTTTAGGGGGAGGGCCCTACAATGAGCAGTTCTTC. Translation gives CASSLGGGPYNEQFF.